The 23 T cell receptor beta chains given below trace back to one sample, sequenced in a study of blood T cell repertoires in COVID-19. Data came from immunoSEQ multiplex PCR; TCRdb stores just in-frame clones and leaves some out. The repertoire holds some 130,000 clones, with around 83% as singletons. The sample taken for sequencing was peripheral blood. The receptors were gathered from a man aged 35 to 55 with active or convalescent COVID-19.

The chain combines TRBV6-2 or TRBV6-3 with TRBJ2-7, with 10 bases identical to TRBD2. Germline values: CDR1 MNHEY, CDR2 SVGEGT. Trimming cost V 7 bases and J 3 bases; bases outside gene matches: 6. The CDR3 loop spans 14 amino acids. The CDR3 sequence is CASNPGTSDYEQYF. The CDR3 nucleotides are TGTGCCAGCAACCCCGGGACTAGCGACTACGAGCAGTACTTC.

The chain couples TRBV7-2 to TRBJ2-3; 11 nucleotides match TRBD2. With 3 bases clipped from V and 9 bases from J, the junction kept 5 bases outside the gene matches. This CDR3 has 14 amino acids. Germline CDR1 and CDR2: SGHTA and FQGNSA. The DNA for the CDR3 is TGTGCCAGCAGCTTTAGCGGGGGGGAGGCCACGCAGTATTTT. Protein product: CASSFSGGEATQYF.

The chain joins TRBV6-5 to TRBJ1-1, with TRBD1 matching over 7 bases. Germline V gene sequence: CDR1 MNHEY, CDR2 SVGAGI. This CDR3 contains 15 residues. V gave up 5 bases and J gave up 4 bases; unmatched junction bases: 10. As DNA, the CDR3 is TGTGCCAGCAGTCCACCTCACGACAGGGTCACTGAAGCTTTCTTT. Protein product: CASSPPHDRVTEAFF.

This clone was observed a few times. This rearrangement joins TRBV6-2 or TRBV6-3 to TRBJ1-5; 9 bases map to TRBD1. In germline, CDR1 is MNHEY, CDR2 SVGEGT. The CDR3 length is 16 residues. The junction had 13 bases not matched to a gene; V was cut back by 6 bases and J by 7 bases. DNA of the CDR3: TGTGCCAGCAGCAACACACAGGGGGCCGGGCGGCAGCCCCAGCATTTT. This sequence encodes CASSNTQGAGRQPQHF.

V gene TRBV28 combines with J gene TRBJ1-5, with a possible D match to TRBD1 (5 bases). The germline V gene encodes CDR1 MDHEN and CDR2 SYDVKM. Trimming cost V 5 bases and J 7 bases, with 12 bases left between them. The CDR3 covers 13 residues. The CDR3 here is CASSLDSSQPQHF. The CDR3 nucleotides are TGTGCCAGCAGTCTCGACAGTAGCCAGCCCCAGCATTTT.

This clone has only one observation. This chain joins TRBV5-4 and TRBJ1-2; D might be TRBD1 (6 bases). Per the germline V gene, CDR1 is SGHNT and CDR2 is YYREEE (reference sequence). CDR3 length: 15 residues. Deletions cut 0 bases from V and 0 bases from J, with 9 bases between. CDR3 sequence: CASSLEGVANYGYTF. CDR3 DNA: TGTGCCAGCAGCTTGGAGGGGGTAGCTAACTATGGCTACACCTTC.

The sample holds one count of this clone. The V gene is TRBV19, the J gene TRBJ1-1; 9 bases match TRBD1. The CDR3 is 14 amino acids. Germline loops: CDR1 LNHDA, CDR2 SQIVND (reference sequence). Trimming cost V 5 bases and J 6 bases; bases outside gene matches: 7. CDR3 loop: CASSRQGVVAEAFF. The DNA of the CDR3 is TGTGCCAGTAGTCGACAGGGGGTAGTCGCTGAAGCTTTCTTT. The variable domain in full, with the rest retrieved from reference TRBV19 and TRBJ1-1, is DGGITQSPKYLFRKEGQNVTLSCEQNLNHDAMYWYRQDPGQGLRLIYYSQIVNDFQKGDIAEGYSVSREKKESFPLTVTSAQKNPTAFYLCASSRQGVVAEAFFGQGTRLTVV.

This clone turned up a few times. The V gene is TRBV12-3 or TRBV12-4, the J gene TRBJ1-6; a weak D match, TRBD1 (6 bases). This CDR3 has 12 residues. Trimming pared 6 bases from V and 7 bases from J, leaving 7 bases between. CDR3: CASRTGNSPLHF. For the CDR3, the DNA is TGTGCCAGCAGAACAGGGAATTCACCCCTCCACTTT.

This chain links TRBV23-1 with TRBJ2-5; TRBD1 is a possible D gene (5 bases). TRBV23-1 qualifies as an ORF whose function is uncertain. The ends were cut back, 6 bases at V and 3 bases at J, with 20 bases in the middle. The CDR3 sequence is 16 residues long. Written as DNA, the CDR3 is TGCGCCAGCAGCCTGGACCGCTCCAGGGCGGAAGAGACCCAGTACTTC. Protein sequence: CASSLDRSRAEETQYF.

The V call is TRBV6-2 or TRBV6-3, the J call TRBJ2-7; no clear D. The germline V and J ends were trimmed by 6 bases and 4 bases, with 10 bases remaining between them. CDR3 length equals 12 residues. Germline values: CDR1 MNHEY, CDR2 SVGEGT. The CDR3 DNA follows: TGTGCCAGCAGCCTGACTTGGTACGAGCAGTACTTC. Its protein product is CASSLTWYEQYF.

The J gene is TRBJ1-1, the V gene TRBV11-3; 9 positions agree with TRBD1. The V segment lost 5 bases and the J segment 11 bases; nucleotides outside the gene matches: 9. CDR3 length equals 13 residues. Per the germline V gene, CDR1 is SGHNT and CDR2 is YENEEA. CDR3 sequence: CASSPRTGEDAFF. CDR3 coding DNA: TGTGCCAGCAGCCCTCGGACAGGGGAAGACGCTTTCTTT.

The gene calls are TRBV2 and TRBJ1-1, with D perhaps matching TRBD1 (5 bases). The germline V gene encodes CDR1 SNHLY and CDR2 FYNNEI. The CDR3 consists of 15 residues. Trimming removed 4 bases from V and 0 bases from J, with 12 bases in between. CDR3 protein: CASSAGANMNTEAFF. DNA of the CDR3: TGTGCCAGCAGTGCTGGGGCAAATATGAACACTGAAGCTTTCTTT.

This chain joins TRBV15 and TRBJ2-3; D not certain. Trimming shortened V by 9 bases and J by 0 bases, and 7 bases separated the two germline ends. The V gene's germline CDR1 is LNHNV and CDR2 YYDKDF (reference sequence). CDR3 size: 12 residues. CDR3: CATKASTDTQYF. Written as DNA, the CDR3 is TGTGCCACTAAAGCTAGCACAGATACGCAGTATTTT. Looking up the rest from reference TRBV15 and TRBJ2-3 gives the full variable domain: DAMVIQNPRYQVTQFGKPVTLSCSQTLNHNVMYWYQQKSSQAPKLLFHYYDKDFNNEADTPDNFQSRRPNTSFCFLDIRSPGLGDTAMYLCATKASTDTQYFGPGTRLTVL.

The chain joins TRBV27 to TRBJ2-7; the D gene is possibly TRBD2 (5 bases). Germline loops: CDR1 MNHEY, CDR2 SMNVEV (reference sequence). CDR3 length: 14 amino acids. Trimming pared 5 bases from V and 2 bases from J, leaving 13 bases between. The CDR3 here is CASSPLGRTYEQYF. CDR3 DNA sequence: TGTGCCAGCAGTCCCTTAGGGAGAACCTACGAGCAGTACTTC.

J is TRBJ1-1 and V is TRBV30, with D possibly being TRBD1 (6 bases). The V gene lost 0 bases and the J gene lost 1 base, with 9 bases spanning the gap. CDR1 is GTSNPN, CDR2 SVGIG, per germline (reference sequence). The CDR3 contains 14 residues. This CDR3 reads CAWSVQTGNTEAFF. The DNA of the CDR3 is TGTGCCTGGAGTGTACAGACAGGGAACACTGAAGCTTTCTTT.

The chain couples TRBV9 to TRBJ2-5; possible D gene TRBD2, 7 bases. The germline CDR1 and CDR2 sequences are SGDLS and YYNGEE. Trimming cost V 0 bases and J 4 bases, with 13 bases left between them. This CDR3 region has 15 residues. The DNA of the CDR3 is TGTGCCAGCAGCGTAGGAGGGGGGGGGTCAGAGACCCAGTACTTC. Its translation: CASSVGGGGSETQYF.

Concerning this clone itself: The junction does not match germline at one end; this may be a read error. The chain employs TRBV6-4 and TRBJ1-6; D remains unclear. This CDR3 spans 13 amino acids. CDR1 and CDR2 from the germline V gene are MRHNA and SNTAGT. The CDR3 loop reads CASSDSDNSPLHF. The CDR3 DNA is TGTGCCAGCAGTGACTCCGATAATTCACCCCTCCACTTT.

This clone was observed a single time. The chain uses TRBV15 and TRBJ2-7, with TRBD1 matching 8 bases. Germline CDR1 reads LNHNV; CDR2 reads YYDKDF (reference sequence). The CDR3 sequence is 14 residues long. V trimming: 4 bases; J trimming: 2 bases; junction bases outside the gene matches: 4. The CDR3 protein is CATSMNRGTYEQYF. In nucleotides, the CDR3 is TGTGCCACCAGCATGAACAGGGGGACCTACGAGCAGTACTTC.

In nucleotides, the CDR3 is TGTGCCAGCAGCCGTCAGGGGTTTGGGACCCAGTACTTC. Protein: CASSRQGFGTQYF. This chain uses TRBV7-3 with TRBJ2-5, with D possibly matching TRBD1 (6 bases). The V and J ends lost 5 bases and 7 bases respectively, with 14 bases between them. Germline V lookup: CDR1 SGHTA, CDR2 FQGTGA. This CDR3 region has 13 residues.

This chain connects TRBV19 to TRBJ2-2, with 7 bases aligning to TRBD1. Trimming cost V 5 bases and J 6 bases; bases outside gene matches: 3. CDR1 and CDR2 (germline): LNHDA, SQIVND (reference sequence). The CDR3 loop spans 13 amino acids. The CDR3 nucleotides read TGTGCCAGTAGTGGGACAGCACCCGGGGAGCTGTTTTTT. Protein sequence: CASSGTAPGELFF.

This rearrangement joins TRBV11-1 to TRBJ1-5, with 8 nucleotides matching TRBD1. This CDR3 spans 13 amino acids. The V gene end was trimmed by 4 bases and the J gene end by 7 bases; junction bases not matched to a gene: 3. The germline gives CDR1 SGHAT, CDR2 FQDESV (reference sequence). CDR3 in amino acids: CASSYDRGQPQHF. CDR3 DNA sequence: TGTGCCAGCAGCTACGACAGGGGCCAGCCCCAGCATTTT.

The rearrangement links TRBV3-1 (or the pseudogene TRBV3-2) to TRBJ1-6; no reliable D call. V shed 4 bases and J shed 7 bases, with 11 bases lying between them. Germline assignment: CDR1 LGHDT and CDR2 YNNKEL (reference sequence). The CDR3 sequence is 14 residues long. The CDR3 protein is CASSPKYSNSPLHF. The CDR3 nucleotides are TGTGCCAGCAGCCCAAAGTATAGCAATTCACCCCTCCACTTT.

Here the CDR3 reads CASSQDYGAQNIQYF. In DNA form, the CDR3 reads TGTGCCAGCAGCCAAGACTATGGGGCGCAAAACATTCAGTACTTC. The chain couples TRBV3-1 (or the pseudogene TRBV3-2) to TRBJ2-4, with D perhaps TRBD1 (5 bases). This CDR3 is built from 15 residues. V gave up 0 bases and J gave up 5 bases, with 11 bases separating them. Germline values: CDR1 LGHDT, CDR2 YNNKEL (reference sequence).